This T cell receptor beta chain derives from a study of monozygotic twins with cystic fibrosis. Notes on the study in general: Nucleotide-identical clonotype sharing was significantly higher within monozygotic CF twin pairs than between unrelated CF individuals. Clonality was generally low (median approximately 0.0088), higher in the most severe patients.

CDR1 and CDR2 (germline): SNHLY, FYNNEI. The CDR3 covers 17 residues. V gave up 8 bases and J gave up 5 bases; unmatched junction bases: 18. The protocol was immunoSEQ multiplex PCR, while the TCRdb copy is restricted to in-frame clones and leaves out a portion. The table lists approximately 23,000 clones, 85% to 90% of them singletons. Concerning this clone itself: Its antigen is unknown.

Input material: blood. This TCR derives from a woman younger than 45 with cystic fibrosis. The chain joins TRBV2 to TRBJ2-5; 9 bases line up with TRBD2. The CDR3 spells CASLRLAGPRGGETQYF. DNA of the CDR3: TGTGCCAGCCTTCGGCTAGCGGGACCAAGAGGCGGGGAGACCCAGTACTTC.